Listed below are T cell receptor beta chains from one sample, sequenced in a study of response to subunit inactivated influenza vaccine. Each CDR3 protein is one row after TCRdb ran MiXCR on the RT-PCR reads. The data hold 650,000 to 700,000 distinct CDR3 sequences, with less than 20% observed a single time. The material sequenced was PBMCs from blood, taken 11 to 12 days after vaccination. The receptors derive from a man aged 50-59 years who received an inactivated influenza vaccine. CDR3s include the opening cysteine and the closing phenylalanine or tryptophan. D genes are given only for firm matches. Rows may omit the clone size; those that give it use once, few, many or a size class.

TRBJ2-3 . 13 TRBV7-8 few CASSPHQTDTQYF TGTGCCAGCAGCCCGCATCAGACAGATACGCAGTATTTT
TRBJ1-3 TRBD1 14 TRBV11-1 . CASSFRGRRNTIYF TGTGCCAGCAGCTTCAGGGGGCGAAGAAACACCATATATTTT
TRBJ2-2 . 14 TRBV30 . CAWSDGTNTGELFF TGTGCCTGGAGCGACGGAACGAACACCGGGGAGCTGTTTTTT
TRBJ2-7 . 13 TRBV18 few CASSPPTPYEQYF TGTGCCAGCTCACCACCAACCCCATACGAGCAGTACTTC
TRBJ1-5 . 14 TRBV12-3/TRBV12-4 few CASSPHVSNQPQHF TGTGCCAGCAGTCCGCACGTTAGCAATCAGCCCCAGCATTTT
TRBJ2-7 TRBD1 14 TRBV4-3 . CASSQQQGSYEQYF TGCGCCAGCAGCCAGCAACAGGGGTCCTACGAGCAGTACTTC
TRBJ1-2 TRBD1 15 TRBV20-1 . CSASPATGQSYGYTF TGCAGTGCTAGTCCAGCGACAGGGCAGAGCTATGGCTACACCTTC
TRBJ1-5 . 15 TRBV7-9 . CASSPQGQGLGPQHF TGTGCCAGCAGCCCGCAAGGGCAGGGCCTGGGGCCCCAGCATTTT
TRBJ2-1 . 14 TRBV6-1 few CASNRLSSYNEQFF TGTGCCAGCAATCGGTTGAGCTCCTACAATGAGCAGTTCTTC
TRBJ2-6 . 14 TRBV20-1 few CSATAGSGANVLTF TGCAGTGCAACAGCAGGCTCTGGGGCCAACGTCCTGACTTTC